Below, one TCR beta chain is given with its context. No cognate antigen has been identified for it. No much larger clone is present one base from it, and per-base qualities are unavailable. In light of the paper, this sample's treatment or condition label describes: in vitro stimulation with specific CMV peptide epitopes to enrich CMV-specific T cells. The sample comes from a study of T cell repertoires in cytomegalovirus infection (dated by TCRdb to between 2017 and 2020). In the study overall: Recently identified HLA-C-restricted CMV epitopes, whose presentation resists viral immunomodulation, were targeted by peptide stimulations together with well-studied HLA-B-restricted epitopes. Donor HLA type was relevant to the analysis, because carriage of CMV infection together with the matching HLA type was indicated by public TCR beta signatures.

Data came from an Illumina HiSeq 1500. TCRdb reprocessing: public reads trimmed at Q25 with fastp, clones called with MiXCR, in-frame beta chains kept. Identical CDR3 proteins give one entry, which carries the most common genes and DNA. A total of roughly 69,000 distinct CDR3 sequences appear in this sample, more than 25% of them only once. The ten largest clones capture 59% of the sample. V is shortened by 2 bases, J by 3 bases, and the region joining them spans 13 bases. The CDR3 starts with the cysteine, ends with the phenylalanine, and has 15 residues. CDR3 DNA is the only sequence kept; it has 45 bases, read in frame from the first base. The germline V gene (reference sequence) provides CDR1 LNHDA and CDR2 SQIVND. The paper as a whole reports these results and caveats: Carriers of CMV infection plus the relevant HLA type were discriminated by the cumulative frequency of public TCR beta family members in the study cohort and in an independent 352-donor cohort. The ex vivo response was dominated by HLA-C-restricted CMV-specific TCR beta clonotypes, and the single most frequent clonotype in two of eight donors was supplied by these HLA-C-restricted clonotypes.

Here the chain combines TRBV19 and TRBJ1-1, with no D gene named confidently. This sample comprised CD8+ T cells from cultured PBMCs, obtained from culture after CMV antigen stimulation. This receptor was obtained from a human donor in good health (CMV status not recorded). Some clones in this sample may be carry-over from other donors' samples. CDR3 protein: CASSIMLRVDTEAFF. The nucleotides read TGTGCCAGTAGTATAATGTTGAGGGTTGACACTGAAGCTTTCTTT.